These T cell receptor beta chains were read from a single sample in a study of shared clonotypes between healthy human individuals. The data were produced by immunoSEQ multiplex PCR, yet TCRdb's version contains in-frame clones alone and is incomplete. The sample shows roughly 1,500,000 clones, approximately 98.5% of them seen only once. Sequencing was performed on naive CD4+ T cells sorted from blood. The origin of the receptors is a man aged 25 to 45 in good health. The CDR3 runs from the conserved cysteine through the conserved F or W. The D gene is left open where the match is weak. Clone size is not always given. Where it is, it says once, few, many or a class for expanded clones.

d_call j_call clone_size v_call cdr3_aa cdr3_nt
- TRBJ1-1 - TRBV5-6 CASSLTVGTTEAFF TGTGCCAGCAGCTTGACGGTGGGGACCACTGAAGCTTTCTTT
TRBD1 TRBJ2-7 - TRBV5-4 CASSDRASYEQYF TGTGCCAGCAGCGACAGGGCCTCCTACGAGCAGTACTTC
TRBD2 TRBJ2-1 - TRBV7-9 CASSLDSSGFDNEQFF TGTGCCAGCAGCTTAGATTCTAGCGGGTTCGACAATGAGCAGTTCTTC
TRBD1 TRBJ1-2 once TRBV11-2 CASSSGFGTGGLTYGYTF TGTGCCAGCAGCTCCGGATTCGGGACAGGGGGCTTAACCTATGGCTACACCTTC
TRBD2 TRBJ2-5 - TRBV18 CASSPRTSVETQYF TGTGCCAGCTCACCACGGACTAGTGTGGAGACCCAGTACTTC
- TRBJ1-5 - TRBV20-1 CSAKGNQPQHF TGCAGTGCTAAGGGCAATCAGCCCCAGCATTTT
TRBD2 TRBJ2-1 - TRBV7-2 CASSLEFDRLAGGKFF TGTGCCAGCAGCTTAGAATTCGATAGACTAGCGGGAGGAAAGTTCTTC
TRBD2 TRBJ2-3 once TRBV5-1 CASSLAGLAGPDTQYF TGCGCCAGCAGCTTGGCGGGACTAGCGGGACCAGATACGCAGTATTTT
- TRBJ2-3 - TRBV29-1 CSVEDGHF TGCAGCGTTGAAGATGGACATTTT
- TRBJ1-4 - TRBV5-1 CASSLNTVGEKLFF TGCGCCAGCAGCTTGAATACGGTTGGTGAAAAACTGTTTTTT
- TRBJ1-2 - TRBV29-1 CSVEAVFSNYGYTF TGCAGCGTTGAAGCGGTCTTTTCTAACTATGGCTACACCTTC
- TRBJ2-5 - TRBV29-1 CSVGLETQYF TGCAGCGTTGGTTTGGAGACCCAGTACTTC
- TRBJ2-1 - TRBV5-1 CASSLAKSHYNEQFF TGCGCCAGCAGCTTGGCCAAGTCCCATTACAATGAGCAGTTCTTC
- TRBJ1-3 - TRBV6-1 CASSVGLGVGGNTIYF TGTGCCAGCAGTGTCGGCTTAGGGGTGGGTGGAAACACCATATATTTT
- TRBJ2-2 - TRBV9 CASSKDGAGELFF TGTGCCAGCAGCAAAGACGGGGCCGGGGAGCTGTTTTTT
- TRBJ1-2 - TRBV18 CASSPLEAGAPYGYTF TGTGCCAGCTCACCTTTAGAGGCAGGGGCTCCCTATGGCTACACCTTC
- TRBJ1-1 - TRBV2 CASDRTYMNTEAFF TGTGCCAGCGACAGGACTTACATGAACACTGAAGCTTTCTTT
- TRBJ2-7 once TRBV7-9 CASSAPDRQESPYEQYF TGTGCCAGCAGCGCCCCAGACCGACAGGAGTCGCCCTACGAGCAGTACTTC
- TRBJ2-7 - TRBV6-1 CASSRDAAYEQYF TGTGCCAGCAGTAGGGACGCGGCCTACGAGCAGTACTTC
TRBD1 TRBJ2-7 - TRBV5-1 CASSLPTGTGGYDEQYF TGCGCCAGCAGCTTGCCAACCGGGACAGGGGGTTATGACGAGCAGTACTTC
- TRBJ2-7 - TRBV20-1 CSARDSEQYF TGCAGTGCTAGAGATTCCGAGCAGTACTTC
TRBD1 TRBJ2-3 - TRBV7-6 CASSVLADRGTDTQYF TGTGCCAGCAGCGTCTTGGCGGACAGGGGGACAGATACGCAGTATTTT
TRBD1 TRBJ2-7 - TRBV6-1 CAISVDRGYEQYF TGTGCCATATCCGTCGACAGGGGCTACGAGCAGTACTTC
- TRBJ1-5 once TRBV18 CASSPKGILSNQPQHF TGTGCCAGCTCACCAAAAGGCATACTTAGCAATCAGCCCCAGCATTTT
- TRBJ2-1 - TRBV7-3 CASSSAHGNSNEQFF TGTGCCAGCAGCTCCGCCCATGGAAACTCAAATGAGCAGTTCTTC
- TRBJ2-7 - TRBV27 CASSTYYEQYF TGTGCCAGCAGCACCTACTACGAGCAGTACTTC
- TRBJ2-2 - TRBV11-2 CASSLGGTGELFF TGTGCCAGCAGCTTAGGAGGGACCGGGGAGCTGTTTTTT
TRBD1 TRBJ1-5 - TRBV10-2 CASKGQVEPQHF TGCGCCAGCAAGGGACAGGTAGAGCCCCAGCATTTT